The present entry profiles one T cell receptor beta chain with its context. The antigen it recognizes is unknown. No base quality values were provided; no much bigger clone lies one nucleotide off. After removal of 5 bases from V and 14 bases from J, the junction retains 13 bases not matched to a gene. From the germline V gene (reference sequence), CDR1 is SEHNR and CDR2 is FQNEAQ. The cysteine opens and the phenylalanine closes a CDR3 of 13 amino acids. Only the CDR3 DNA is retained, 39 bases long and in frame from the first base. The collaborating institutions used their own protocols to collect whole blood in K2EDTA tubes. For TCRbeta analysis, collaborators shipped samples as frozen whole blood, isolated PBMCs, or DNA extracted from either of those sample types. This sample was included in a study of blood T cell repertoires in COVID-19 (TCRdb year 2020). With respect to the entire study: Collaborator samples came from the United States, Italy and Spain and covered acute and convalescent phases of COVID-19. Deeply sampled blood TCRbeta repertoires from subjects exposed to, actively infected with, or recovered from COVID-19 were included in the dataset. The samples were drawn from the first 160 participants of the ongoing ImmuneRACE study and from over 950 subjects provided by 6 global collaborators. The repertoires were released in a freely available public database meant as a resource for research on the immune response to SARS-CoV-2. Where HLA class I and class II types were available, the types were taken from metadata supplied by the sample provider, not from assay-based typing. A de-identified subject ID, COVID-19 status, age in years and sex were almost always included in the sample metadata. The material from the prospective study consisted of cDNA or gDNA derived from T cells, B-cell-depleted T cells, or PBMCs.

TCRbeta CDR3 regions were amplified from genomic DNA by means of the immunoSEQ Assay, a bias-controlled multiplex PCR. On the study's bioinformatics: The number of nucleated cells in each sample was estimated by amplification of reference gene primers within the assay. To quantify the absolute abundance of each unique TCRbeta CDR3 rearrangement, sequence reads were collapsed and filtered. For each sample, productive Simpson clonality was calculated by taking the square root of Simpson's diversity index across productive rearrangements. This immuneACCESS table, as held by TCRdb, lists in-frame sequences with V and J called but not all clones. Of the missing ones, under half trace to an unresolved V gene in checked studies; the others have no known cause. V and J calls and clone size are given by that table; D and trimming were obtained from the DNA. Here the sample has about 240,000 clones; approximately 82% occur a single time. The ten largest clones add up to about 3.2% of the sample.

The full study reports these points: The quantity of clinical and demographic metadata differed by source and by participant and was supplied without curation.

Material for sequencing was peripheral blood. Recombination joined TRBV7-9 with TRBJ2-5; 8 bases in between match TRBD2. The receptor was isolated from a woman under 30 with acute or convalescent COVID-19. The CDR3 corresponds to CASSVQTTSGNYF. In nucleotides, the sequence is TGTGCCAGCAGCGTACAAACTACTAGCGGTAATTACTTC.